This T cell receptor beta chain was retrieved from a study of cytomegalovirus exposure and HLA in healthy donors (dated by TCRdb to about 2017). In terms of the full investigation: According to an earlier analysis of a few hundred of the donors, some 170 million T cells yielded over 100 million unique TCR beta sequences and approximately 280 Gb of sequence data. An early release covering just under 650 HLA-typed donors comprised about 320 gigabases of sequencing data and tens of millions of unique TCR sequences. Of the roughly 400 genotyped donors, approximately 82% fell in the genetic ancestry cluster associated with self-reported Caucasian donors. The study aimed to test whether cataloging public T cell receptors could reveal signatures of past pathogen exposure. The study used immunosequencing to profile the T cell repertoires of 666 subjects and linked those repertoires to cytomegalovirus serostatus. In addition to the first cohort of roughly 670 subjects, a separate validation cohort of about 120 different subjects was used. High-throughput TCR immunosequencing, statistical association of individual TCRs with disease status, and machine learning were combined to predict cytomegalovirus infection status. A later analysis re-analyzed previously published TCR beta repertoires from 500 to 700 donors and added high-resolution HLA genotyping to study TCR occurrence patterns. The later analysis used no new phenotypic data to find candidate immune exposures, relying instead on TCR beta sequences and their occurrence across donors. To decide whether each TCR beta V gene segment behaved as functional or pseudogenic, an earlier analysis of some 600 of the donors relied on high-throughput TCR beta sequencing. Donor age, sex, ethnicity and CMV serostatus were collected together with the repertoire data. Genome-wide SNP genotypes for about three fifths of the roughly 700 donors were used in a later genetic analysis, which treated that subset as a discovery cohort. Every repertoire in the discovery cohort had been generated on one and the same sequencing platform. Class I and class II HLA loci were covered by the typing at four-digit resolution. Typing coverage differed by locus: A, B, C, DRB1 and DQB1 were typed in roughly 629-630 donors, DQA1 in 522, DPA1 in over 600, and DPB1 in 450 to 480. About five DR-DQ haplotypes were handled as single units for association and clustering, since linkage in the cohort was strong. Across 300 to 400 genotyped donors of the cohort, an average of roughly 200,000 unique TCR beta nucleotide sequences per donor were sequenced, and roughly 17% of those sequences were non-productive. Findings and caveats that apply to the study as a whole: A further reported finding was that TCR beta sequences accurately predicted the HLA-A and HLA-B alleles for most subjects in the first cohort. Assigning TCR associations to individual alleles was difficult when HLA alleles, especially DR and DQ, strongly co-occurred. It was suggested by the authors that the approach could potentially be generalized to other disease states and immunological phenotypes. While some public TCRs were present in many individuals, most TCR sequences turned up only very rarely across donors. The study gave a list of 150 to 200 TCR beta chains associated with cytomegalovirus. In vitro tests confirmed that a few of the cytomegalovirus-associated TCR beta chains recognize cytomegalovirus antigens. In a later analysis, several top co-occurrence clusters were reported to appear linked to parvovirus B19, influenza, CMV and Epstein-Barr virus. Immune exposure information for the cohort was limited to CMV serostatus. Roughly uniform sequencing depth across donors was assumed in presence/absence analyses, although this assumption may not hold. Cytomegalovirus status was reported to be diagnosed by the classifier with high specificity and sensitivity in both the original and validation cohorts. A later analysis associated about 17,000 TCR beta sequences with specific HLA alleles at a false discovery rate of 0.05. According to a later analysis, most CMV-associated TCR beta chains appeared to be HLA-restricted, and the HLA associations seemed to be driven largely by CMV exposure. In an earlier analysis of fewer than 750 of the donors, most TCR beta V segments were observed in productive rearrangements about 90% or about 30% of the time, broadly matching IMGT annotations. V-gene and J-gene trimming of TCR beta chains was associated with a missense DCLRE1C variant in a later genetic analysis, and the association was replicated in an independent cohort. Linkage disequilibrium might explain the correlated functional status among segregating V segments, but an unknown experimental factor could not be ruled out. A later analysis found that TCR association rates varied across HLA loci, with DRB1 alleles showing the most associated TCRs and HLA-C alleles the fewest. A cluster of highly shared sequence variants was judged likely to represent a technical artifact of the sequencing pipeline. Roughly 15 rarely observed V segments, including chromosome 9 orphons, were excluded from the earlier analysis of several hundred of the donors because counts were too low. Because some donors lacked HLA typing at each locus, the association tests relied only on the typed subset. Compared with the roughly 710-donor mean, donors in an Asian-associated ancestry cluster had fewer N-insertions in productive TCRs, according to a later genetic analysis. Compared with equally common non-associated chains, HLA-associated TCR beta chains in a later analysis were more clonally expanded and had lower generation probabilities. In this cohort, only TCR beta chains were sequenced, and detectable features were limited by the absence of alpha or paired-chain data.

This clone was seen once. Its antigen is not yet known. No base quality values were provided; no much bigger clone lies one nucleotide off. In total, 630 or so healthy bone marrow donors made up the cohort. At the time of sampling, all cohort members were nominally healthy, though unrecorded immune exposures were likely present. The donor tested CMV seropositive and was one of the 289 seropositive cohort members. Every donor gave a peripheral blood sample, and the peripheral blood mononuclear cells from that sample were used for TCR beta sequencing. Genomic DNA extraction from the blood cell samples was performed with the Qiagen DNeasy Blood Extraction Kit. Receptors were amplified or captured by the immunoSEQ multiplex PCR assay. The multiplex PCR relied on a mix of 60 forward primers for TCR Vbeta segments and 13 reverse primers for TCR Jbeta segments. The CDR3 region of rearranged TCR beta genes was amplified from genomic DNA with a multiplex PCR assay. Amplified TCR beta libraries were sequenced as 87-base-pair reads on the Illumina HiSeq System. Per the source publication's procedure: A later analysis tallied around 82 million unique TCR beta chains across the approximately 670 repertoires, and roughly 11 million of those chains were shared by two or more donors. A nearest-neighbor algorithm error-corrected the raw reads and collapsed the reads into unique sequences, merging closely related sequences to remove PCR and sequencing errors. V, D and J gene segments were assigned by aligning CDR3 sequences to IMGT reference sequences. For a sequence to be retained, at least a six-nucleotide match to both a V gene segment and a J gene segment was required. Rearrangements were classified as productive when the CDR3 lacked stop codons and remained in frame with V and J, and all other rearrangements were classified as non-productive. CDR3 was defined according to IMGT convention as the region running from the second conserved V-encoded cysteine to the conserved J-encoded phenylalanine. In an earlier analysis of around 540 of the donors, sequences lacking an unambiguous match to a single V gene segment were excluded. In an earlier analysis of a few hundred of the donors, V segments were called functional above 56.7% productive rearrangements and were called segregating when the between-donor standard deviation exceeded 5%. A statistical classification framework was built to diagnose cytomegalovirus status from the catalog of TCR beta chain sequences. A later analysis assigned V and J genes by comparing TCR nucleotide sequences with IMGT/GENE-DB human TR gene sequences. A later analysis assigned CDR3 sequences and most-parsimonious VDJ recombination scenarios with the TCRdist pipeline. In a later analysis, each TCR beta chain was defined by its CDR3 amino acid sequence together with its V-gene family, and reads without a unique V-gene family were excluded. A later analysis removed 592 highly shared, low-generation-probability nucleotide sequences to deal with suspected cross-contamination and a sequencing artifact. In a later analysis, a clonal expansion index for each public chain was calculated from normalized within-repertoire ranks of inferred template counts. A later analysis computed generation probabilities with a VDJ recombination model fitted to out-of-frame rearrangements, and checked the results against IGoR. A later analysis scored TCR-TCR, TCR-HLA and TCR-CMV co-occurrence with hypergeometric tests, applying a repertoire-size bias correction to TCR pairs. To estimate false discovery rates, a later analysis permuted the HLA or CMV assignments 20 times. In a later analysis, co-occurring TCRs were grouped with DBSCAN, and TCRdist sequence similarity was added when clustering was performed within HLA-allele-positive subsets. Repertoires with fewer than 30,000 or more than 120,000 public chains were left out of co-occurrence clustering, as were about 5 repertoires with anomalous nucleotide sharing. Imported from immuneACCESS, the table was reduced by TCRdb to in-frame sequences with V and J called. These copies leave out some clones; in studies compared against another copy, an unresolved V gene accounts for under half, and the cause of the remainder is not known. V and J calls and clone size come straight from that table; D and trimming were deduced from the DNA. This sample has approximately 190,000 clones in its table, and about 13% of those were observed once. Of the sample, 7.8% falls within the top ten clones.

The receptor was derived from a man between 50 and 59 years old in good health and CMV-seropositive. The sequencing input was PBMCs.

The CDR3: CASSRYKRGTETQYF. In nucleotide form, the sequence is TGTGCCAGCAGTCGCTATAAAAGGGGAACAGAGACCCAGTACTTC. The rearrangement joined TRBV7-8 to TRBJ2-5, and the D gene may be TRBD1, 5 bases matching. Between the V and J ends, shortened by 6 bases and 4 bases respectively, the junction contains 18 bases. From its cysteine to its phenylalanine, the CDR3 spans 15 amino acids. The only DNA kept is the CDR3, 45 bases in frame from the first base. Reading the germline V gene gives CDR1 SGHVS and CDR2 FQNEAQ.